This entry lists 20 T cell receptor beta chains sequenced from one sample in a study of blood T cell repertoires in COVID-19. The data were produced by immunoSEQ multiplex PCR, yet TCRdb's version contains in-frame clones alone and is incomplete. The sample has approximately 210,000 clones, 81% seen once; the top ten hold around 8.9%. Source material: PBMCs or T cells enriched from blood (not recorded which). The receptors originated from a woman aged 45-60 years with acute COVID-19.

The CDR3 reads CASRATGTGDYGYTF. For the CDR3, the DNA is TGTGCCAGCAGAGCGACCGGGACAGGGGACTATGGCTACACCTTC. The chain combines TRBV2 with TRBJ1-2; TRBD1 matches at 10 bases. The CDR3 has 15 amino acids. Germline assignment: CDR1 SNHLY and CDR2 FYNNEI. Trimming cost V 6 bases and J 3 bases; bases outside gene matches: 7. The entire variable domain, with the rest obtained from reference TRBV2 and TRBJ1-2, is as follows: EPEVTQTPSHQVTQMGQEVILRCVPISNHLYFYWYRQILGQKVEFLVSFYNNEISEKSEIFDDQFSVERPDGSNFTLKIRSTKLEDSAMYFCASRATGTGDYGYTFGSGTRLTVV.

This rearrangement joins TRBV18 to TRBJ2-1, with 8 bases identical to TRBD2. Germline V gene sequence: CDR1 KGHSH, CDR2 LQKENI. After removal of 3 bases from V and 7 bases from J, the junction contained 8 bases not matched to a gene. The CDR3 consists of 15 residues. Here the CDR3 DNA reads TGTGCCAGCTCACCCGGGACTAGTCGGGGGAATGAGCAGTTCTTC. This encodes CASSPGTSRGNEQFF.

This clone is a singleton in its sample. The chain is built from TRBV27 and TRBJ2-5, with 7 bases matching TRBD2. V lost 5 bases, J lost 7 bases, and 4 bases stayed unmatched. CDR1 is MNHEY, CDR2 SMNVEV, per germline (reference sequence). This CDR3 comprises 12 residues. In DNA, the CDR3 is TGTGCCAGCAGTCAAGGCGGGGGGACCCAGTACTTC. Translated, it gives CASSQGGGTQYF.

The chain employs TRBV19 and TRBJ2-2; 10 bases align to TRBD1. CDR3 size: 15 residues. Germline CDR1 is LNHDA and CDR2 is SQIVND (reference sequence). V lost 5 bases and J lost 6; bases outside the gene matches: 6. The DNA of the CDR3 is TGTGCCAGTAGTCCTCGGGACAGGGGAGCCGGGGAGCTGTTTTTT. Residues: CASSPRDRGAGELFF. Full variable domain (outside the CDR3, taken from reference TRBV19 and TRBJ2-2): DGGITQSPKYLFRKEGQNVTLSCEQNLNHDAMYWYRQDPGQGLRLIYYSQIVNDFQKGDIAEGYSVSREKKESFPLTVTSAQKNPTAFYLCASSPRDRGAGELFFGEGSRLTVL.

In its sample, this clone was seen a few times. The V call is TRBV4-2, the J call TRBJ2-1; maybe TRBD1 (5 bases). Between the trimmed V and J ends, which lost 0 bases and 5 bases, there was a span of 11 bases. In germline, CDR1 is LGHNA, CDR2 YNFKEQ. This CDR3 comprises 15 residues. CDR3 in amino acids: CASSQDRGQHNEQFF. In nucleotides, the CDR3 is TGTGCCAGCAGCCAAGATAGGGGCCAGCACAATGAGCAGTTCTTC.

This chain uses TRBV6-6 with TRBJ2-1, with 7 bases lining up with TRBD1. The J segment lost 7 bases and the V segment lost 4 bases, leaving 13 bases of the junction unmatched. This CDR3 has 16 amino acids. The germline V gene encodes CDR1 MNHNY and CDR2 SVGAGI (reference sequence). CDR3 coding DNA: TGTGCCAGCAGTTTGACAGGGTCTCGAGAAACAAATGAGCAGTTCTTC. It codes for CASSLTGSRETNEQFF.

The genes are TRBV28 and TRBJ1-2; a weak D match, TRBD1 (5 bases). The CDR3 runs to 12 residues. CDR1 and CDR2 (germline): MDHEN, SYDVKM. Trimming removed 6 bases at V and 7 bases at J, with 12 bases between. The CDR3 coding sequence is TGTGCCAGCAGGGAAGGACAAAGTGGCTACACCTTC. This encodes CASREGQSGYTF.

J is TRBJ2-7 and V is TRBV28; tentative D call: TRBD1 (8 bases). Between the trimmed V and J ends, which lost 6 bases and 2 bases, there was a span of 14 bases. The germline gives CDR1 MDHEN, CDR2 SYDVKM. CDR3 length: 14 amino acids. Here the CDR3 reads CASSYTGGAYEQYF. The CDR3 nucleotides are TGTGCCAGCAGCTACACAGGGGGGGCCTACGAGCAGTACTTC.

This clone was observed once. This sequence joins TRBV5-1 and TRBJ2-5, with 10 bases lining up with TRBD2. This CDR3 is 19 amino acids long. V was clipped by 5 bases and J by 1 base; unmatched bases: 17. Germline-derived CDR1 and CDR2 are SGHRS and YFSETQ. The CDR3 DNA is TGCGCCAGCAGTTGGAGAGCGGGAGGGCCTTTTTTTGTCCAAGAGACCCAGTACTTC. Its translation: CASSWRAGGPFFVQETQYF. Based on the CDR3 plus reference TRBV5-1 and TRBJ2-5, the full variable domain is KAGVTQTPRYLIKTRGQQVTLSCSPISGHRSVSWYQQTPGQGLQFLFEYFSETQRNKGNFPGRFSGRQFSNSRSEMNVSTLELGDSALYLCASSWRAGGPFFVQETQYFGPGTRLLVL.

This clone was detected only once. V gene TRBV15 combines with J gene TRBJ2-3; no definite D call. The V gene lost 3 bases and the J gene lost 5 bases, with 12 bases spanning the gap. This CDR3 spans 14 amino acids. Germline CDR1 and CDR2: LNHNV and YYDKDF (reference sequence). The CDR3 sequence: CATSSRYGVDTQYF. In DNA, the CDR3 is TGTGCCACCAGCAGCCGCTACGGAGTAGATACGCAGTATTTT.

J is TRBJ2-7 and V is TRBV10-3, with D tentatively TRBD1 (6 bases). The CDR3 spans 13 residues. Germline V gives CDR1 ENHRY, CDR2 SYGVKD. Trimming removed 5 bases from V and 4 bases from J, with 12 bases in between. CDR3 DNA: TGTGCCATCAGTCCAGGGGTAGGTTACGAGCAGTACTTC. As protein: CAISPGVGYEQYF.

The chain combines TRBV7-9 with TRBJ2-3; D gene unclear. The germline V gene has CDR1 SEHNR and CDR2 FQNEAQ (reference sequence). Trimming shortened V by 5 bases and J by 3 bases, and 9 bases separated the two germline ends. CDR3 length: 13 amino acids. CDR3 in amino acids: CASSPRPTDTQYF. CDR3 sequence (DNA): TGTGCCAGCAGCCCCCGTCCGACAGATACGCAGTATTTT.

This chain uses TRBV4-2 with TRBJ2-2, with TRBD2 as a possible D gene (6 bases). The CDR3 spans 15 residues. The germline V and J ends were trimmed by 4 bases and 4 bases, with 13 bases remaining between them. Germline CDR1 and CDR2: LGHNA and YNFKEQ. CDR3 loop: CASSRGGSLTGELFF. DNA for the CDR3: TGTGCCAGCAGCCGTGGGGGGAGTCTCACCGGGGAGCTGTTTTTT.

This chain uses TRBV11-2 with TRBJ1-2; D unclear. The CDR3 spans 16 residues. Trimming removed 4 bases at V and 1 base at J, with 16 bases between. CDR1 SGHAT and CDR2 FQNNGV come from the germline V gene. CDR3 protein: CASSSPSRGGNYGYTF. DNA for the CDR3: TGTGCCAGCAGCTCCCCCTCACGGGGTGGTAACTATGGCTACACCTTC.

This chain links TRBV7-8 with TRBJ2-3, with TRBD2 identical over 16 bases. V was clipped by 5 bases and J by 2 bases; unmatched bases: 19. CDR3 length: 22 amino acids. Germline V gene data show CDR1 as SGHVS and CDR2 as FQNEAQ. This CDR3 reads CASSPSRAGTSGGGRITDTQYF. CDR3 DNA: TGTGCCAGCAGCCCCAGCCGAGCGGGGACTAGCGGGGGGGGACGAATCACAGATACGCAGTATTTT. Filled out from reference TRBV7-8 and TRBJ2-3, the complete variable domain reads GAGVSQSPRYKVAKRGQDVALRCDPISGHVSLFWYQQALGQGPEFLTYFQNEAQLDKSGLPSDRFFAERPEGSVSTLKIQRTQQEDSAVYLCASSPSRAGTSGGGRITDTQYFGPGTRLTVL.

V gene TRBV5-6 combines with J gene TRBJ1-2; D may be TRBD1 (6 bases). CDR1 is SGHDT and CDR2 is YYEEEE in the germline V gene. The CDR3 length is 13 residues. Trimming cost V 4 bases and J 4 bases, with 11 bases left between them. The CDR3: CASSGTLFYGYTF. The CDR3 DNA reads TGTGCCAGCAGCGGGACACTATTCTATGGCTACACCTTC.

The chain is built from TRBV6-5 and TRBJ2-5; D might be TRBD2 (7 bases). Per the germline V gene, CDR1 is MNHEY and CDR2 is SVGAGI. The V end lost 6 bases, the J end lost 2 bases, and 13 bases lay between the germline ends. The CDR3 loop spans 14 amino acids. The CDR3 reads CASRPQGGQETQYF. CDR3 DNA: TGTGCCAGCAGACCACAGGGAGGGCAAGAGACCCAGTACTTC.

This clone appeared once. The CDR3 nucleotides are TGTGCCAGTAGAACACTGGACAGGGGAACCTACAATGAGCAGTTCTTC. As protein: CASRTLDRGTYNEQFF. V usage is TRBV19 and J usage is TRBJ2-1; TRBD1 matches 9 bases. Germline CDR1 is LNHDA and CDR2 is SQIVND (reference sequence). Trimming at V came to 6 bases and at J to 2 bases, leaving 8 bases not matched to a gene. This CDR3 contains 16 residues.

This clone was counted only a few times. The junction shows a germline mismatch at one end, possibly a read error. The CDR3 bases are TGTGCTAGCAGCCCAACCCAGGGACAGTCCCACGAGCAGTACTTC. Translation gives CASSPTQGQSHEQYF. The chain employs TRBV7-7 and TRBJ2-7; 7 nucleotides line up with TRBD1. CDR1 is SSHAT, CDR2 FNYEAQ, per germline (reference sequence). This CDR3 has 15 amino acids.

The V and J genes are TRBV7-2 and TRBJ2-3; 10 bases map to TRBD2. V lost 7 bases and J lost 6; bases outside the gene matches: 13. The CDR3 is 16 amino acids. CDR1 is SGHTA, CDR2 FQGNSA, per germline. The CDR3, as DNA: TGTGCCAGCACCCGGTCTAGCGGGAGATCTTGGGATACGCAGTATTTT. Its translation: CASTRSSGRSWDTQYF. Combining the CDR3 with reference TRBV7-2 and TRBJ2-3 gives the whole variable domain GAGVSQSPSNKVTEKGKDVELRCDPISGHTALYWYRQSLGQGLEFLIYFQGNSAPDKSGLPSDRFSAERTGGSVSTLTIQRTQQEDSAVYLCASTRSSGRSWDTQYFGPGTRLTVL.